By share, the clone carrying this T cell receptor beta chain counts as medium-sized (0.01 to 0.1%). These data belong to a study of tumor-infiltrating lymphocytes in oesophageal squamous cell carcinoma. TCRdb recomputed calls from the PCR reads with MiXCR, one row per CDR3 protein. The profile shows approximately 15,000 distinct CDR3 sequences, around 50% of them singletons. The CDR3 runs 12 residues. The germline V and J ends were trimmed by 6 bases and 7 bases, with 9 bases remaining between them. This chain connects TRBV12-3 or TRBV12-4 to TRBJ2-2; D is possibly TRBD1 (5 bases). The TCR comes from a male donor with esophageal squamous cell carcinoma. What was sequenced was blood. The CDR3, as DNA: TGTGCCAGCAGAACGCAGGGCGGGGAGCTGTTTTTT. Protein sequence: CASRTQGGELFF.